This T cell receptor (beta chain) was found in a study of CD8+ T cells in alopecia areata listed by TCRdb under 2018. About the full investigation: The treated patients, all with moderate-to-severe alopecia areata, were enrolled in an open-label pilot trial of oral tofacitinib given at 5 to 10 mg twice daily. High-throughput TCRbeta sequencing was used to examine T cell clonal expansion in alopecia areata in both the C3H/HeJ mouse model and human patients. Tofacitinib was administered for 6 to 18 months, and 6 months of follow-up off drug were then conducted to assess delayed response and recurrence. Scalp tissue and sorted CD4+ and CD8+ peripheral blood T cells from patchy and totalis/universalis alopecia areata patients and from healthy controls were covered by human TCRbeta sequencing. Biopsies were taken from tofacitinib-treated patients at baseline and again at 4 and 24 weeks into treatment, and several of those patients also had a later scalp biopsy. In treated patients, disease severity was measured using the SALT score, which gives the percentage of scalp surface area affected. RNA was extracted with the PAXgene miRNA kit for fixed scalp, the miRNeasy kit for PBMCs, and the RNeasy kit for mouse skin. Clonality in the scalp was compared among normal scalp (n=4), patchy alopecia areata scalp (n=8), and alopecia totalis/universalis scalp (n=8). immunoSEQ multiplex PCR using 35 Vbeta forward primers and 13 Jbeta reverse primers was used to amplify TCRbeta CDR3 regions.

From its cysteine to its phenylalanine, the CDR3 spans 12 amino acids. The retained sequence is limited to the CDR3, 36 bases, with the frame set at the first base. The germline V gene sets CDR1 to SGHRS and CDR2 to YFSETQ. The trim is 0 bases for V and 1 base for J, with a gap of 2 bases between the germline ends. Sample time point, as interpreted from the label and publication: more than 3 weeks on oral tofacitinib. The intended sense of this specimen's treatment or condition label: oral pan-JAK inhibitor, 5-10 mg twice daily. Lesional scalp punch biopsies and peripheral blood were collected from alopecia areata patients. After PBMCs were isolated by density centrifugation and stained for CD3, CD4 and CD8, a FACSAria was used to sort CD4+ and CD8+ T cells. Library preparation was by the immunoSEQ multiplex PCR assay. RNA was extracted from all samples and reverse transcribed into cDNA, which served as template for TCR sequencing. First-strand cDNA was synthesized using SuperScript III with a 2:1 mix of oligo-dT and random hexamers. A synthetic immune receptor repertoire was used to assess amplification bias, and residual bias was removed computationally. The authors processed their data as follows. Raw reads were preprocessed for error removal, and CDR3 was defined according to IMGT conventions as running from the conserved cysteine to phenylalanine. Clonality was computed by normalizing Shannon entropy by log2 of the number of productive unique TCRs and subtracting the result from 1. Scalp TCRbeta sequences were cross-referenced with sorted blood CD4 and CD8 repertoires so that the CD4 or CD8 identity of scalp clones could be inferred. TCRdb re-hosts the immuneACCESS table, in-frame sequences only. Its copies lack some clones; in the studies checked, an unresolved V gene accounts for under half of them, and the cause for the rest is not known. For V, J and clone size, that table is used; D and trimming come from the DNA. For this sample the table gives more than 95,000 clones, of which 58% were detected only once. The ten largest account for 25% to 35% of the sample.

Comments on this clone: Its antigen is unknown. Per-nucleotide qualities are absent, and no much larger clonotype sits a single base away.

Beyond this particular receptor, the publication reports: Tofacitinib significantly lowered scalp clonality and the number of expanded CD8+ clones among the top 100 scalp clones. Because the treated cohort was small and had just a single nonresponder, larger studies are needed to establish links between baseline CD8+ expansion and response. Compared with mice, TCR sequences shared between patients were less clear, possibly partly because of HLA diversity across the patient population. Compared with normal scalp, lesional scalp had higher clonality and more expanded CD8+ clones, particularly in alopecia totalis/universalis, a pattern that suggests antigenic drive. During tofacitinib treatment, many expanded lesional clones stuck around in both scalp and blood, and this persistence may partly explain why relapse happens after treatment is stopped. Unlike mouse skin, where gammadelta T cells dominate, normal human skin contains resident alphabeta T cells that get sequenced too, which complicates analysis of the scalp TCR repertoire.

The TCR sequence derives from a human donor with alopecia areata. In this chain, TRBV5-1 is recombined with TRBJ2-7, with the identity of the D gene unclear. Material: CD8+ T cells sorted from blood, obtained at week 4, from a patient treated with tofacitinib. The CDR3 protein is CASSLVSYEQYF. In nucleotide form, the sequence is TGCGCCAGCAGCTTGGTTTCCTACGAGCAGTACTTC.